This TCR beta chain was sequenced during a study of T cell repertoires in cytomegalovirus infection. About the research overall: It can be stated that public TCR beta signatures indicated CMV infection as well as a matching HLA type.

TCRdb reprocessed the reads with MiXCR, giving one entry per CDR3 protein. The sample consists of 650,000 to 850,000 distinct CDR3 sequences, around 29% of them appearing once. Study-wide findings and caveats: HLA-C-restricted CMV clonotypes gave the most frequent clonotype in two of eight donors.

A remark on this clonotype: Its specificity is unknown.

The germline V gene encodes CDR1 SEHNR and CDR2 FQNEAQ (reference sequence). The CDR3 sequence is 15 residues long. V lost 10 bases and J lost 0; bases outside the gene matches: 9. The sequencing used cultured CD8+ T cells from PBMCs, collected from culture after CMV antigen stimulation. The chain combines TRBV7-9 with TRBJ2-3, with 8 nucleotides matching TRBD2. The TCR comes from a human donor in good health (CMV status not recorded). Some clones in this sample may be carry-over from other donors' samples. The CDR3 sequence: CAIPYAGGSTDTQYF. The CDR3 DNA reads TGTGCCATCCCCTACGCGGGGGGTAGCACAGATACGCAGTATTTT.